A selection of T cell receptor beta chains follows, all from one sample in a study of blood T cells in healthy people across ages. TCRdb re-derived calls from the 5' RACE reads in MiXCR, one entry per CDR3 protein. In the table there are 500,000 to 700,000 distinct CDR3 sequences, roughly 31% of which are singletons. The specimen sequenced was blood. The source of these receptors is a woman of 80 years or more in good health. CDR3s include the opening cysteine and the closing phenylalanine or tryptophan. The D gene is left open where the match is weak. Expanded clones get a size class; other rows say once, few or many, or leave the size out.

d_call j_call clone_size cdr3_length v_call cdr3_nt cdr3_aa
TRBD2 TRBJ2-7 . 13 TRBV20-1 TGCAGTGTTAGTTGGGCGGGGGGGCCCGAGCAGTACTTC CSVSWAGGPEQYF
TRBD1 TRBJ2-3 many 13 TRBV10-3 TGTGCCATTTGGGACAGAAGCACAGATACGCAGTATTTT CAIWDRSTDTQYF
. TRBJ2-3 many 15 TRBV24-1 TGTGCCACCAGTGATGCTGGGGACAACACAGATACGCAGTATTTT CATSDAGDNTDTQYF
. TRBJ1-1 many 15 TRBV5-1 TGCGCCAGCAGCCTTACGGGGGCCCCGAACACTGAAGCTTTCTTT CASSLTGAPNTEAFF
. TRBJ1-2 . 10 TRBV20-1 TGCAGTGCTAGAAGTGATGGCTACACCTTC CSARSDGYTF
. TRBJ1-1 . 13 TRBV5-4 TGTGCCAGCAGCTTGGGGGCCCAAGGGGCAGCTTTCTTT CASSLGAQGAAFF
. TRBJ1-2 . 15 TRBV20-1 TGCAGTGCTAGCCATACCACCGGGACTCCTTATGGCTACACCTTC CSASHTTGTPYGYTF
. TRBJ2-5 many 14 TRBV15 TGTGCCACCAGCAGAGACAGGGAAGTGAGGACCCAGTACTTC CATSRDREVRTQYF
. TRBJ1-1 many 13 TRBV6-2/TRBV6-3 TGTGCCAGCAGTGACCGGGACTACACTGAAGCTTTCTTT CASSDRDYTEAFF
. TRBJ1-4 . 13 TRBV28 TGTGCCAGCAGTTCCGGGGTTGGTGAAAAACTGTTTTTT CASSSGVGEKLFF
. TRBJ2-7 many 16 TRBV5-5 TGTGCCAGCAGCTTTTCAAGAGTGGGGTTGCCCTACGAGCAGTACTTC CASSFSRVGLPYEQYF
TRBD1 TRBJ2-5 many 15 TRBV28 TGTGCCAGCAGTCCCGGGACAGGGGGCCTGGAGACCCAGTACTTC CASSPGTGGLETQYF
. TRBJ2-5 . 15 TRBV5-1 TGCGTCGGCAGCTTGTCTAAGGGGATCCAAGAGACCCAGTACTTC CVGSLSKGIQETQYF
TRBD1 TRBJ2-1 few 15 TRBV11-3 TGTGCCAGCAGCCCCCGGGACAGGATCTACAATGAGCAGTTCTTC CASSPRDRIYNEQFF
. TRBJ2-5 many 16 TRBV7-2 TGTGCCAGCAGCCTAAACTCCGGGACATTACAAGAGACCCAGTACTTC CASSLNSGTLQETQYF
. TRBJ2-3 few 14 TRBV5-1 TGCGCCAGCAGCCCTCTTGATGGCGCAGATACGCAGTATTTT CASSPLDGADTQYF
. TRBJ2-6 . 16 TRBV7-2 TGTGCCAGCAGCTTTTCCCCAGGGGCTGGGGCCAACGTCCTGACTTTC CASSFSPGAGANVLTF
TRBD1 TRBJ1-2 . 13 TRBV3-1 TGTGCCAGCAGAAACAGGGGGGCATGTGGCTACACCTTC CASRNRGACGYTF
TRBD2 TRBJ2-2 . 14 TRBV30 TGTGCCTGGAGTGTCGGGGGGGCCACCGGGGAGCTGTTTTTT CAWSVGGATGELFF
TRBD1 TRBJ1-2 . 14 TRBV20-1 TGCAGTGCTAGTAACAGGGGAGTAGACTATGGCTACACCTTC CSASNRGVDYGYTF
. TRBJ2-3 many 17 TRBV4-2 TGTGCCAGCAGCCAAGGGGGGACAGCGGAGGGTGAAGATACGCAGTATTTT CASSQGGTAEGEDTQYF
TRBD2 TRBJ2-1 many 15 TRBV11-2 TGTGCCAGCAGCCCTCGGGCGGGGGGGTGGAATGAGCAGTTCTTC CASSPRAGGWNEQFF
. TRBJ1-3 . 15 TRBV12-3/TRBV12-4 TGTGCCAGCAGTTTATCCCCGGGCTCTGGAAACACCATATATTTT CASSLSPGSGNTIYF
TRBD1 TRBJ2-6 many 17 TRBV7-3 TGTGCCAGCAGCGTAACATCGACAGGGGAATGGGCCAACGTCCTGACTTTC CASSVTSTGEWANVLTF
TRBD1 TRBJ1-5 few 15 TRBV20-1 TGCAGTGCTAGAGGGGGGACAGTCTTCAATCAGCCCCAGCATTTT CSARGGTVFNQPQHF
TRBD1 TRBJ1-5 . 14 TRBV13 TGTGCCAGCAGCTTACAGGGGGCAGATCAGCCCCAGCATTTT CASSLQGADQPQHF